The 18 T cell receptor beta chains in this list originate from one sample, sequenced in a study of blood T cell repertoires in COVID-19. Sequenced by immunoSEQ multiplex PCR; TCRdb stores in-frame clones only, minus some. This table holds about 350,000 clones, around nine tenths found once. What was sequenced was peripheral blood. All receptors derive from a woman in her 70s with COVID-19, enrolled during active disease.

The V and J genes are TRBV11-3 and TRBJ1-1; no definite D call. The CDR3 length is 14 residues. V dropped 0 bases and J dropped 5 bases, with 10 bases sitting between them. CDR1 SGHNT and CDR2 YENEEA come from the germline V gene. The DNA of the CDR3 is TGTGCCAGCAGCTTAGACCGAAGCGGGACTGAAGCTTTCTTT. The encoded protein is CASSLDRSGTEAFF.

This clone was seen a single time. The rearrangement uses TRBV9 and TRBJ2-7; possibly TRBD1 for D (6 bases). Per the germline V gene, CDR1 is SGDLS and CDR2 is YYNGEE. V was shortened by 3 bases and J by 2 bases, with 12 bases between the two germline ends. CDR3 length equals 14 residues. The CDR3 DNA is TGTGCCAGCAGCGAGGCCGGACAGCCCTACGAGCAGTACTTC. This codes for CASSEAGQPYEQYF. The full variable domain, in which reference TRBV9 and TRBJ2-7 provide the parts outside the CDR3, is DSGVTQTPKHLITATGQRVTLRCSPRSGDLSVYWYQQSLDQGLQFLIQYYNGEERAKGNILERFSAQQFPDLHSELNLSSLELGDSALYFCASSEAGQPYEQYFGPGTRLTVT.

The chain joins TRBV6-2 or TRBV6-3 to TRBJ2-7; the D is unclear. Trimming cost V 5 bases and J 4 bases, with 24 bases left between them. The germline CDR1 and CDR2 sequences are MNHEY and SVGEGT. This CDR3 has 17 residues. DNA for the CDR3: TGTGCCAGCAGTGAGGATTCTACACCCCGGTTGAGGTACGAGCAGTACTTC. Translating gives CASSEDSTPRLRYEQYF.

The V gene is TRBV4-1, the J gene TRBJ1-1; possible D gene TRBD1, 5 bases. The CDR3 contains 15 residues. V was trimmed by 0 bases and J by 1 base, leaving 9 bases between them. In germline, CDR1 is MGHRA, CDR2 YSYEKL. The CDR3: CASSQDRRGNTEAFF. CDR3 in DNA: TGCGCCAGCAGCCAAGATCGGAGGGGGAACACTGAAGCTTTCTTT.

The CDR3 sequence: CASSQGEVGELFF. As DNA, the CDR3 is TGTGCCAGCAGCCAGGGGGAGGTCGGGGAGCTGTTTTTT. This chain connects TRBV3-1 (or the pseudogene TRBV3-2) to TRBJ2-2; D is possibly TRBD2 (6 bases). The V gene lost 3 bases and the J gene lost 7 bases, with 9 bases spanning the gap. The CDR3 is 13 amino acids. Germline lookup yields CDR1 LGHDT and CDR2 YNNKEL (reference sequence).

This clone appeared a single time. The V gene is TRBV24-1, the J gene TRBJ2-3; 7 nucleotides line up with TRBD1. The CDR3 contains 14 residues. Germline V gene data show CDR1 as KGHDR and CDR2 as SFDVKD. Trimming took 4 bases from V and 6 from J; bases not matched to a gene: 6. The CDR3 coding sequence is TGTGCCACCAGTGACCAAGGGGGCTTGGATACGCAGTATTTT. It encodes CATSDQGGLDTQYF.

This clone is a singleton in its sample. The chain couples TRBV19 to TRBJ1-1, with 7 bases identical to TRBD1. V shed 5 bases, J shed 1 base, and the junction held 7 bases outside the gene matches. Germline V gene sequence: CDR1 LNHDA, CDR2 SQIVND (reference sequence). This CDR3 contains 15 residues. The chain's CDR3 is CASSGRTGPNTEAFF. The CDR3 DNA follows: TGTGCCAGTAGTGGGAGGACAGGACCGAACACTGAAGCTTTCTTT.

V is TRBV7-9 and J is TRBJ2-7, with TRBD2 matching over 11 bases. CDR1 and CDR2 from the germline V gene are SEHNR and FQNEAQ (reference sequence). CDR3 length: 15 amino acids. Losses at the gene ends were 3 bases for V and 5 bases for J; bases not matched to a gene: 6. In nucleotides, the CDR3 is TGTGCCAGCAGCTTTAGCGGGGGGGCCATCCACGAGCAGTACTTC. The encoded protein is CASSFSGGAIHEQYF.

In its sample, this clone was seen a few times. The CDR3 reads CAISEFLTGMNTEAFF. In DNA form, the CDR3 reads TGTGCCATCAGTGAGTTCTTGACAGGGATGAACACTGAAGCTTTCTTT. The rearrangement uses TRBV10-3 and TRBJ1-1; TRBD1 aligns across 7 bases. From germline, CDR1 is ENHRY and CDR2 SYGVKD. V was clipped by 1 base and J by 0 bases; unmatched bases: 5. The CDR3 consists of 16 residues.

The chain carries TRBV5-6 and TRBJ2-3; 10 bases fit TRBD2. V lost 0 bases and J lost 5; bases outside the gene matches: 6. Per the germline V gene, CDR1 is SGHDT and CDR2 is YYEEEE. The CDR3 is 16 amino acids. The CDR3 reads CASSLDGLAVGDTQYF. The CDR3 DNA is TGTGCCAGCAGCTTGGATGGACTAGCGGTAGGAGATACGCAGTATTTT.

The CDR3 nucleotides are TGCAGCGCCACCGGGAGCTACGAGCAGTACTTC. Its translation is CSATGSYEQYF. This chain uses TRBV29-1 with TRBJ2-7, with a weak D call TRBD2 (6 bases). Deletions cut 7 bases from V and 3 bases from J, with 10 bases between. In germline, CDR1 is SQVTM, CDR2 ANQGSEA. The CDR3 length is 11 residues.

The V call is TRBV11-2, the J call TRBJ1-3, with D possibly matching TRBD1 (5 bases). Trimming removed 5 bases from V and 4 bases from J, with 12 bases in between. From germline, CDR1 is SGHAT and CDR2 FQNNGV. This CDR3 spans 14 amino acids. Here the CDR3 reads CASSPQGVGNTIYF. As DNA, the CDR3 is TGTGCCAGCAGCCCGCAGGGCGTAGGAAACACCATATATTTT.

CDR3 nucleotide sequence: TGTGCCAGCAGCTCCCGAGGTGGGTACGGCTACACCTTC. This codes for CASSSRGGYGYTF. The J gene is TRBJ1-2, the V gene TRBV5-6, with D uncertain. The germline CDR1 and CDR2 sequences are SGHDT and YYEEEE. The ends were cut back, 3 bases at V and 8 bases at J, with 14 bases in the middle. CDR3 size: 13 residues. The full variable domain, completed using reference TRBV5-6 and TRBJ1-2, is DAGVTQSPTHLIKTRGQQVTLRCSPKSGHDTVSWYQQALGQGPQFIFQYYEEEERQRGNFPDRFSGHQFPNYSSELNVNALLLGDSALYLCASSSRGGYGYTFGSGTRLTVV.

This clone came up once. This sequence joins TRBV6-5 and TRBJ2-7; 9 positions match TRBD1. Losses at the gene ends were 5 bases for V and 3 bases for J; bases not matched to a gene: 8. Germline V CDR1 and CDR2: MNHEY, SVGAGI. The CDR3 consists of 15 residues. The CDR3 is CASSRPGQGFYEQYF. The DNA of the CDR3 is TGTGCCAGCAGTCGACCGGGACAGGGTTTCTACGAGCAGTACTTC.

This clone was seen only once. CDR3 coding DNA: TGTGCCACCCAGGGGGGAGACTATGGCTACACCTTC. This gives the protein CATQGGDYGYTF. V is TRBV10-3 and J is TRBJ1-2, with 7 bases matching TRBD1. Germline V gene sequence: CDR1 ENHRY, CDR2 SYGVKD. This CDR3 contains 12 residues. J was trimmed by 3 bases and V by 10 bases; bases with no gene match: 5.

The CDR3 spells CASRGGLYGYTF. Here the CDR3 DNA reads TGTGCCAGCAGGGGCGGACTCTATGGCTACACCTTC. The chain uses TRBV12-1 and TRBJ1-2. TRBV12-1 is reported as a pseudogene. The CDR3 has 12 amino acids.

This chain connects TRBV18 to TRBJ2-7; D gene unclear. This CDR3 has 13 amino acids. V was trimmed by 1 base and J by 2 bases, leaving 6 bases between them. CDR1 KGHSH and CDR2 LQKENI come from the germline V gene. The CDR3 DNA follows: TGTGCCAGCTCACCACAACAGACCTACGAGCAGTACTTC. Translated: CASSPQQTYEQYF.

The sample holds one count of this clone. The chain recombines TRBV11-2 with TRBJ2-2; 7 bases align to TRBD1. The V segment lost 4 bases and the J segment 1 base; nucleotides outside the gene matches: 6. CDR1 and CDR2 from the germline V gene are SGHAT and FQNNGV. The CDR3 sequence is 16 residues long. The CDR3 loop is CASSWGAGGNTGELFF. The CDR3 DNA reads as TGTGCCAGCAGCTGGGGCGCAGGGGGGAACACCGGGGAGCTGTTTTTT. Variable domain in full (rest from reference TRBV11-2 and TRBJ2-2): EAGVAQSPRYKIIEKRQSVAFWCNPISGHATLYWYQQILGQGPKLLIQFQNNGVVDDSQLPKDRFSAERLKGVDSTLKIQPAKLEDSAVYLCASSWGAGGNTGELFFGEGSRLTVL.